These 24 T cell receptor beta chains originate from one sample sequenced in a study of blood T cell repertoires in COVID-19. The repertoire was sequenced with immunoSEQ multiplex PCR; TCRdb's copy has only in-frame clones and lacks some. In the table there are around 240,000 clones, roughly 85% of which are singletons. Input material: peripheral blood. These receptors originate from a man aged 35-49 years with acute or convalescent COVID-19.

V usage is TRBV6-2 or TRBV6-3 and J usage is TRBJ2-3, with TRBD2 matching 12 bases. Per germline, CDR1 MNHEY and CDR2 SVGEGT. J gave up 6 bases and V 5 bases, and 6 bases lay outside the gene matches. The CDR3 runs 15 residues. The CDR3 spells CASSTTSGGRDTQYF. The DNA of the CDR3 is TGTGCCAGCAGTACTACTAGCGGGGGGAGGGATACGCAGTATTTT.

With regard to this clone: The same CDR3 can be traced to other DNA sequences in this sample. This chain links TRBV27 with TRBJ1-6, with D maybe TRBD1 (6 bases). Germline V gene lookup returns CDR1 MNHEY and CDR2 SMNVEV (reference sequence). The CDR3 is made up of 14 amino acids. Deletions cut 3 bases from V and 5 bases from J, with 8 bases between. CDR3 bases: TGTGCCAGCAGTTTCACAGGGCATAATTCACCCCTCCACTTT. The encoded protein is CASSFTGHNSPLHF.

The J gene is TRBJ2-5, the V gene TRBV28, with a weak D call TRBD2 (6 bases). The CDR3 length is 15 residues. Trimming stripped 4 bases from V and 6 bases from J, with 18 bases between. Germline V gene data show CDR1 as MDHEN and CDR2 as SYDVKM. The CDR3 DNA is TGTGCCAGCAGTTCAGGACTAATAAAGGCAAAGACCCAGTACTTC. It yields the protein CASSSGLIKAKTQYF.

This clone was seen more than once but under ten times. The genes are TRBV19 and TRBJ1-1, with 7 bases lining up with TRBD1. This CDR3 region has 13 residues. V lost 5 bases, J lost 2 bases, and 2 bases stayed unmatched. The V gene's germline CDR1 is LNHDA and CDR2 SQIVND (reference sequence). The CDR3 coding sequence is TGTGCCAGTAGTTGGACAGGAAACACTGAAGCTTTCTTT. Translating gives CASSWTGNTEAFF.

The chain carries TRBV5-6 and TRBJ2-5; TRBD2 matches at 9 bases. The CDR3 has 14 amino acids. Germline V gene sequence: CDR1 SGHDT, CDR2 YYEEEE. The trim removed 1 base at V and 7 bases at J, leaving 5 bases unmatched. CDR3 in amino acids: CASSLLSGGWTQYF. Here the CDR3 DNA reads TGTGCCAGCAGCTTGCTTAGCGGGGGTTGGACCCAGTACTTC.

V gene TRBV15 combines with J gene TRBJ2-3; tentatively, D is TRBD1 (6 bases). With 3 bases removed from V and 7 bases from J, the gap between germline ends came to 14 bases. The V gene's germline CDR1 is LNHNV and CDR2 YYDKDF (reference sequence). The CDR3 contains 14 residues. The CDR3 loop reads CATSRDTGLNTQYF. In DNA, the CDR3 is TGTGCCACCAGCAGGGATACAGGGTTAAATACGCAGTATTTT.

The rearrangement uses TRBV15 and TRBJ2-1; possibly TRBD1 for D (6 bases). Germline CDR1 is LNHNV and CDR2 is YYDKDF (reference sequence). Trimming left V 0 bases short and J 7 bases short, with 16 bases between. The CDR3 length is 16 residues. CDR3 in amino acids: CATSRDHGGPRNEQFF. For the CDR3, the DNA is TGTGCCACCAGCAGAGATCATGGGGGCCCCAGGAATGAGCAGTTCTTC.

The chain is built from TRBV15 and TRBJ1-2, with unresolved D. The CDR3 sequence is 14 residues long. Per germline, CDR1 LNHNV and CDR2 YYDKDF (reference sequence). Trimming left V 0 bases short and J 11 bases short, with 16 bases between. CDR3 region: CATSRDRSRRLYTF. CDR3 nucleotide sequence: TGTGCCACCAGCAGAGATCGAAGCAGACGACTATACACCTTC.

The chain joins TRBV14 to TRBJ1-1; 7 bases align to TRBD1. Looked up from germline, CDR1 is SGHDN and CDR2 is FVKESK. CDR3 length: 13 amino acids. V was clipped by 1 base and J by 9 bases; unmatched bases: 5. CDR3 residues: CASSQVIQGKAFF. The CDR3 DNA follows: TGTGCCAGCAGCCAAGTGATACAGGGGAAAGCTTTCTTT.

The gene calls are TRBV5-8 and TRBJ1-5; no firm D call. CDR1 is SGHTS, CDR2 YDEGEE, per germline. CDR3 length equals 14 residues. V lost 0 bases and J 4 bases, leaving 8 bases between the germline ends. The CDR3 sequence: CASSLEQTNQPQHF. CDR3 DNA sequence: TGTGCCAGCAGCTTGGAACAGACGAATCAGCCCCAGCATTTT.

The rearrangement links TRBV6-1 to TRBJ1-5, with TRBD1 identical over 8 bases. The CDR3 has 15 residues. Germline V lookup: CDR1 MNHNS, CDR2 SASEGT. The ends lost 6 bases at V and 4 bases at J; junction bases unmatched: 8. The CDR3, as DNA: TGTGCCAGCAGATATGACAGGGGAGGAAATCAGCCCCAGCATTTT. Protein product: CASRYDRGGNQPQHF.

This chain joins TRBV25-1 and TRBJ2-7; 7 bases are shared with TRBD2. V was clipped by 3 bases and J by 3 bases; unmatched bases: 5. In germline, CDR1 is MGHDK, CDR2 SYGVNS. The length of the CDR3 is 14 residues. In nucleotides, the CDR3 is TGTGCCAGCAGTGATGGCGGGGGAAACTACGAGCAGTACTTC. This codes for CASSDGGGNYEQYF.

The rearrangement links TRBV12-3 or TRBV12-4 to TRBJ2-2; D not certain. The CDR3 is 11 amino acids. V was clipped by 4 bases and J by 7 bases, with 4 bases between them. CDR3 loop: CASSYYGELFF. CDR3 nucleotide sequence: TGTGCCAGCAGTTACTACGGGGAGCTGTTTTTT.

This chain uses TRBV2 with TRBJ2-3, with 8 bases matching TRBD1. V trimming: 4 bases; J trimming: 5 bases; junction bases outside the gene matches: 8. Germline V gene data show CDR1 as SNHLY and CDR2 as FYNNEI. The CDR3 has 15 residues. DNA of the CDR3: TGTGCCAGCAGTGCCGACAGGGGAGGATTAGATACGCAGTATTTT. This gives the protein CASSADRGGLDTQYF.

This chain uses TRBV7-3 with TRBJ1-5; TRBD1 is a possible D gene (6 bases). This CDR3 contains 18 residues. Germline assignment: CDR1 SGHTA and CDR2 FQGTGA. V lost 5 bases to trimming and J lost 1 base, with 21 bases between them. In nucleotides, the CDR3 is TGTGCCAGCAGCACCCTAATGGGGGGGGCGGGAAGCAATCAGCCCCAGCATTTT. As protein: CASSTLMGGAGSNQPQHF.

This CDR3 is CAISEQRTGYNEKLFF. In DNA, the CDR3 is TGTGCCATCAGTGAGCAAAGGACAGGATATAATGAAAAACTGTTTTTT. This sequence joins TRBV10-3 and TRBJ1-4; TRBD1 matches at 7 bases. This CDR3 has 16 residues. After removal of 2 bases from V and 4 bases from J, the junction contained 7 bases not matched to a gene. CDR1 and CDR2 (germline): ENHRY, SYGVKD.

Only one count was recorded for this clone. The chain uses TRBV3-1 (or the pseudogene TRBV3-2) and TRBJ2-6; TRBD1 aligns across 11 bases. The ends lost 4 bases at V and 4 bases at J; junction bases unmatched: 9. The CDR3 runs 18 residues. Germline V gene sequence: CDR1 LGHDT, CDR2 YNNKEL (reference sequence). The CDR3: CASSLSDRGLVGANVLTF. The CDR3 nucleotides are TGTGCCAGCAGCCTTTCGGACAGGGGGCTTGTGGGGGCCAACGTCCTGACTTTC.

The chain joins TRBV4-1 to TRBJ2-3; no definite D call. Germline lookup yields CDR1 MGHRA and CDR2 YSYEKL. Trimming took off 3 bases at V and 0 bases at J, with 7 bases between the two ends. The CDR3 length is 14 residues. The CDR3 spells CASSQLQSTDTQYF. CDR3 in DNA: TGCGCCAGCAGCCAGCTACAGAGCACAGATACGCAGTATTTT.

This chain connects TRBV25-1 to TRBJ1-1, with 7 bases that match TRBD1. Germline CDR1 and CDR2: MGHDK and SYGVNS. There are 16 residues in the CDR3. With 3 bases clipped from V and 1 base from J, the junction kept 8 bases outside the gene matches. CDR3: CASSENTGAGNTEAFF. In DNA, the CDR3 is TGTGCCAGCAGTGAGAATACAGGGGCAGGGAACACTGAAGCTTTCTTT.

J is TRBJ2-7 and V is TRBV19; possible D gene TRBD2, 5 bases. The CDR3 has 14 residues. V was pared by 6 bases and J by 0 bases, with 12 bases between. The germline gives CDR1 LNHDA, CDR2 SQIVND (reference sequence). DNA for the CDR3: TGTGCCAGTAGCTCGGACTGGAGCTCCTACGAGCAGTACTTC. Its protein product is CASSSDWSSYEQYF.

This chain connects TRBV3-1 (or the pseudogene TRBV3-2) to TRBJ1-1; 7 bases agree with TRBD1. The CDR3 loop spans 16 amino acids. Trimming cost V 1 base and J 3 bases; bases outside gene matches: 8. Germline V gives CDR1 LGHDT, CDR2 YNNKEL (reference sequence). The CDR3 region is CASSQVRGPADTEAFF. The CDR3 coding sequence is TGTGCCAGCAGCCAAGTTAGGGGGCCGGCGGACACTGAAGCTTTCTTT.

V is TRBV7-2 and J is TRBJ1-2; D is unclear. Germline CDR1 reads SGHTA; CDR2 reads FQGNSA. V lost 5 bases and J lost 4, with 23 bases in between. The CDR3 sequence is 17 residues long. As DNA, the CDR3 is TGTGCCAGCAGCCCGACGTTAGACAAATATTTCGGCTATGGCTACACCTTC. Protein product: CASSPTLDKYFGYGYTF.

Comments on this clone: Other DNA sequences from this sample encode an identical CDR3 as well. V usage is TRBV20-1 and J usage is TRBJ1-5; D possibly corresponds to TRBD1 (6 bases). In germline, CDR1 is DFQATT, CDR2 SNEGSKA (reference sequence). The CDR3 has 12 residues. V gave up 3 bases and J gave up 4 bases, with 7 bases separating them. CDR3: CSASTGNQPQHF. The CDR3, as DNA: TGCAGTGCTAGTACAGGGAATCAGCCCCAGCATTTT.

The chain is built from TRBV5-1 and TRBJ1-6; possibly TRBD1 for D (6 bases). CDR1 and CDR2 (germline): SGHRS, YFSETQ. V was clipped by 0 bases and J by 7 bases, with 11 bases between them. The CDR3 totals 15 residues. CDR3 in amino acids: CASSLEGQGNSPLHF. The CDR3 bases are TGCGCCAGCAGCTTGGAAGGGCAGGGGAATTCACCCCTCCACTTT. Full variable domain (remainder filled in from reference TRBV5-1 and TRBJ1-6): KAGVTQTPRYLIKTRGQQVTLSCSPISGHRSVSWYQQTPGQGLQFLFEYFSETQRNKGNFPGRFSGRQFSNSRSEMNVSTLELGDSALYLCASSLEGQGNSPLHFGNGTRLTVT.